This TCR beta chain derives from a study of PD-1 blockade in classical Hodgkin lymphoma. Time point reported: cycle 4 day 1 (C4D1), after less than 7 weeks of nivolumab. Brentuximab vedotin exposure varied among the patients, all of whom had relapsed after autologous stem cell transplantation. Negative selection with magnetic separation was used to purify CD4+ T cells from thawed PBMCs. Sequencing used immunoSEQ multiplex PCR; TCRdb keeps in-frame clones, though not all of them. The table records 15,000 to 20,000 clones, around four fifths of them present only once. This clone was picked up one time. This TCR was recovered from a human donor with classical Hodgkin lymphoma. Specimen: CD4+ T cells from blood, collected before the fourth cycle of nivolumab.

CDR3 coding DNA: TGTGCCAGCAGTTACTCTGAGGGGCTCAATCAGCCCCAGCATTTT. As protein: CASSYSEGLNQPQHF. The chain carries TRBV6-6 and TRBJ1-5, with D possibly being TRBD1 (5 bases). V was clipped by 0 bases and J by 3 bases, with 9 bases between them. The CDR3 is 15 residues long. CDR1 and CDR2 from the germline V gene are MNHNY and SVGAGI (reference sequence).